The rows below give T cell receptor beta chains drawn from one sample of a study of CD8 T cells in ankylosing spondylitis. Using its own MiXCR run on the 5' RACE reads, TCRdb lists one record per CDR3 protein. The repertoire holds fewer than 250,000 distinct CDR3 sequences, with approximately 10% as singletons. Sequencing input: blood, either unsorted or a sorted T cell fraction (not recorded which). Every receptor here comes from a male donor with ankylosing spondylitis or in good health (not recorded which). Each CDR3 is given without its conserved first and last residue. Clone size appears in some rows only: once, few, many, or a class for an expanded clone.

j_gene	v_gene	abundance	CDR3aa
TRBJ1-1	TRBV12-3/TRBV12-4	many	ASSSKRQTGNTEAF
TRBJ1-6	TRBV6-1	few	ASKGAGTPLH
TRBJ2-7	TRBV6-2/TRBV6-3	.	ASRQTGDYEQY
TRBJ1-1	TRBV11-3	few	ASSSHGLFQISNTEAF
TRBJ2-2	TRBV20-1	many	SAGGFTGELF
TRBJ2-2	TRBV5-4	many	ASRPDRNTGELF
TRBJ1-4	TRBV20-1	.	SAGDVNEKLF
TRBJ2-7	TRBV4-1	many	ASSQDPRTAEQY
TRBJ2-5	TRBV29-1	few	SVEGEAGGETQY
TRBJ2-3	TRBV5-1	many	ASSLATAYTDTQY
TRBJ1-5	TRBV15	many	ATRRGSQPQH
TRBJ1-4	TRBV5-1	many	ASSLTGTNEKLF
TRBJ2-6	TRBV5-1	many	ASSLDSGANVLT
TRBJ2-7	TRBV5-6	many	ASSLGRYEQY
TRBJ2-2	TRBV12-3/TRBV12-4	few	ASRLAGANTGELF
TRBJ2-3	TRBV29-1	many	SLTASGTDTQY
TRBJ2-7	TRBV27	.	ASSWAGGASSYEQC
TRBJ2-1	TRBV10-1	many	ASSPGGSNNEQF
TRBJ2-2	TRBV12-3/TRBV12-4	many	ASRFPGTNTGELF
TRBJ2-2	TRBV11-3	.	ASSSTANTGELF
TRBJ1-1	TRBV15	many	ATSRVGGIAEAF
TRBJ2-4	TRBV5-6	many	ASSQQGVWAKNIQY
TRBJ1-1	TRBV19	.	ASTLSPRNTEAF
TRBJ1-2	TRBV6-5	.	ASSYSTGSNGYT
TRBJ2-7	TRBV2	many	ASSNRDTPEQY
TRBJ2-3	TRBV18	many	ASSPGVQTDTQY
TRBJ2-2	TRBV15	many	ATSREQTGELF
TRBJ1-5	TRBV30	few	AWQPQGNQPQH
TRBJ2-7	TRBV4-1	many	ASSQGSDSSYEQY
TRBJ1-1	TRBV30	many	AWSPLDLRENTEAF
TRBJ2-3	TRBV12-5	.	ASGLVISGTDTQY
TRBJ2-6	TRBV6-5	many	ASKFQGFLEGGANVLT
TRBJ2-7	TRBV25-1	many	ASSEDGEQY
TRBJ1-1	TRBV6-5	many	ASSFLNRAEAF
TRBJ2-7	TRBV10-3	many	AITAGTASYEQY
TRBJ2-3	TRBV5-1	.	ASSLYGLAVGSTSTDTQY
TRBJ2-7	TRBV4-2	many	ASSQILGDSSYEQY
TRBJ1-1	TRBV6-5	.	ASSLLFRQGGTEAF
TRBJ2-5	TRBV11-2	many	ASSLQFRQETQY
TRBJ1-1	TRBV20-1	many	SAPTGDRFEAF
TRBJ2-1	TRBV20-1	many	SARVGGRADEQF
TRBJ1-1	TRBV6-1	.	ASRSGTANTEAF
TRBJ1-5	TRBV7-9	few	ASSSGYSNQPQH
TRBJ1-2	TRBV10-3	few	AIRPRGAYYGYT